A selection of T cell receptor beta chains follows, all from one sample in a study of cytomegalovirus exposure and HLA in healthy donors. The table came from immunoSEQ multiplex PCR; TCRdb's copy has only in-frame clones and leaves some out. The sample gives 150,000 to 180,000 clones, about three quarters of which show up once; roughly 4% is in the top ten. Sequencing was carried out using PBMCs. The receptors here all came from a woman in her forties in good health and CMV-seronegative. The CDR3 runs from the conserved cysteine through the conserved F or W. Fields, in order: clone size, V gene, J gene, D gene, CDR3 protein, CDR3 DNA. D genes are given only for firm matches. Expanded clones get a size class; other rows say once, few or many, or leave the size out.

abundance: .
v_gene: TRBV6-5
j_gene: TRBJ1-1
d_gene: .
CDR3aa: CASRLQGNTEAFF
CDR3nt: TGTGCCAGCAGGTTACAGGGGAACACTGAAGCTTTCTTT

abundance: .
v_gene: TRBV19
j_gene: TRBJ1-5
d_gene: .
CDR3aa: CAAGARSWARPQHF
CDR3nt: TGTGCCGCAGGCGCCCGGTCATGGGCTCGGCCCCAGCATTTT

abundance: .
v_gene: TRBV4-2
j_gene: TRBJ2-3
d_gene: TRBD2
CDR3aa: CASSQDLSGVSTDTQYF
CDR3nt: TGTGCCAGCAGCCAAGACCTAAGCGGGGTTAGCACAGATACGCAGTATTTT

abundance: .
v_gene: TRBV29-1
j_gene: TRBJ1-2
d_gene: .
CDR3aa: CSGGDNYGYTF
CDR3nt: TGCAGCGGGGGGGACAACTATGGCTACACCTTC

abundance: .
v_gene: TRBV6-5
j_gene: TRBJ1-1
d_gene: TRBD1
CDR3aa: CASSYSGDRNTEAFF
CDR3nt: TGTGCCAGCAGTTACTCGGGGGACAGAAACACTGAAGCTTTCTTT

abundance: once
v_gene: TRBV5-1
j_gene: TRBJ1-2
d_gene: .
CDR3aa: CASSHGPTANYGYTF
CDR3nt: TGCGCCAGCAGCCACGGACCGACAGCTAACTATGGCTACACCTTC

abundance: .
v_gene: TRBV28
j_gene: TRBJ2-1
d_gene: TRBD2
CDR3aa: CASGSGGKDEQFF
CDR3nt: TGTGCCAGCGGTAGCGGGGGCAAGGATGAGCAGTTCTTC

abundance: .
v_gene: TRBV6-4
j_gene: TRBJ2-2
d_gene: .
CDR3aa: CASSGQNTGELFF
CDR3nt: TGTGCCAGCAGTGGACAGAACACCGGGGAGCTGTTTTTT

abundance: .
v_gene: TRBV4-1
j_gene: TRBJ2-7
d_gene: TRBD1
CDR3aa: CASSLGTGEGEQYF
CDR3nt: TGCGCCAGCAGCCTCGGGACAGGGGAAGGCGAGCAGTACTTC

abundance: .
v_gene: TRBV5-6
j_gene: TRBJ1-2
d_gene: .
CDR3aa: CASSLDSQYRKNGYTF
CDR3nt: TGTGCCAGCAGCTTGGATTCCCAGTACCGTAAAAACGGCTACACCTTC

abundance: .
v_gene: TRBV30
j_gene: TRBJ1-1
d_gene: .
CDR3aa: CAWSVNTEAFF
CDR3nt: TGTGCCTGGAGCGTGAACACTGAAGCTTTCTTT

abundance: .
v_gene: TRBV18
j_gene: TRBJ1-5
d_gene: .
CDR3aa: CASSLRQENQPQHF
CDR3nt: TGTGCCAGCTCACTGAGACAGGAGAATCAGCCCCAGCATTTT

abundance: .
v_gene: TRBV5-6
j_gene: TRBJ2-7
d_gene: .
CDR3aa: CASTPINRYYEQYF
CDR3nt: TGTGCCAGCACCCCAATAAATCGCTACTACGAGCAGTACTTC

abundance: .
v_gene: TRBV11-3
j_gene: TRBJ2-2
d_gene: TRBD2
CDR3aa: CASSSSGTSGRNTGELFF
CDR3nt: TGTGCCAGCAGCTCCTCCGGGACTAGCGGGAGGAACACCGGGGAGCTGTTTTTT

abundance: .
v_gene: TRBV5-6
j_gene: TRBJ1-5
d_gene: .
CDR3aa: CASSPIGAEPQHF
CDR3nt: TGTGCCAGCAGTCCAATAGGGGCTGAGCCCCAGCATTTT

abundance: .
v_gene: TRBV5-6
j_gene: TRBJ2-7
d_gene: TRBD1
CDR3aa: CASSKTGTGGQYF
CDR3nt: TGTGCCAGCAGCAAAACTGGGACAGGGGGACAATACTTC

abundance: .
v_gene: TRBV6-1
j_gene: TRBJ1-4
d_gene: TRBD1
CDR3aa: CASTRGTGEGEKLFF
CDR3nt: TGTGCCAGCACTCGAGGGACAGGGGAGGGTGAAAAACTGTTTTTT

abundance: few
v_gene: TRBV15
j_gene: TRBJ1-3
d_gene: TRBD1
CDR3aa: CATSRQGENTIYF
CDR3nt: TGTGCCACCAGCAGACAGGGGGAAAACACCATATATTTT

abundance: .
v_gene: TRBV7-7
j_gene: TRBJ2-3
d_gene: .
CDR3aa: CASSLSPGDTDTQYF
CDR3nt: TGTGCTAGCAGCTTGTCCCCAGGGGACACAGATACGCAGTATTTT

abundance: .
v_gene: TRBV11-2
j_gene: TRBJ1-1
d_gene: .
CDR3aa: CASSSSRGLAFF
CDR3nt: TGTGCCAGCAGCTCTTCGCGGGGACTCGCTTTCTTT

abundance: .
v_gene: TRBV5-1
j_gene: TRBJ2-1
d_gene: TRBD1
CDR3aa: CASSLVAGGSEQFF
CDR3nt: TGCGCCAGCAGCTTGGTGGCAGGGGGCAGTGAGCAGTTCTTC

abundance: .
v_gene: TRBV5-1
j_gene: TRBJ2-2
d_gene: .
CDR3aa: CASTNPARTGELFF
CDR3nt: TGCGCCAGCACCAATCCGGCTAGAACCGGGGAGCTGTTTTTT

abundance: .
v_gene: TRBV2
j_gene: TRBJ1-5
d_gene: TRBD1
CDR3aa: CASSEYEGAGQPQHF
CDR3nt: TGTGCCAGCAGTGAGTATGAGGGGGCAGGGCAGCCCCAGCATTTT

abundance: .
v_gene: TRBV5-1
j_gene: TRBJ2-5
d_gene: TRBD1
CDR3aa: CASGTGQETQYF
CDR3nt: TGCGCCAGCGGGACAGGGCAAGAGACCCAGTACTTC

abundance: .
v_gene: TRBV11-3
j_gene: TRBJ2-1
d_gene: .
CDR3aa: CASSLSRSYNEQFF
CDR3nt: TGTGCCAGCAGCTTATCCCGTTCCTACAATGAGCAGTTCTTC